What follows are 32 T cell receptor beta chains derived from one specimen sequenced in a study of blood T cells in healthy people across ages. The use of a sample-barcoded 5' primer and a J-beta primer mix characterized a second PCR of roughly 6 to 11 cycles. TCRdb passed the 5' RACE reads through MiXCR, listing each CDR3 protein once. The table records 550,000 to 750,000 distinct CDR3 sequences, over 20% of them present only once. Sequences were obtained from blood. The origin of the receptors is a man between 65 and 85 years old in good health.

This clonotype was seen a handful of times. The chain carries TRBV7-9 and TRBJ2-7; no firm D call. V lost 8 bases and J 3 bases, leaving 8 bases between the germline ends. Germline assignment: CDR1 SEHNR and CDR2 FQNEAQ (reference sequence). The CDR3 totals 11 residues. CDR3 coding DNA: TGTGCCAGCGGGCGGTACTACGAGCAGTACTTC. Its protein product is CASGRYYEQYF.

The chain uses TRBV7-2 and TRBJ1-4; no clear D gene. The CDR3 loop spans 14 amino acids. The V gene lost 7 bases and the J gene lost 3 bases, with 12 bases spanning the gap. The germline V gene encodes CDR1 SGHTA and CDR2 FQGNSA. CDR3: CASTPGSANEKLFF. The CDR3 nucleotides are TGTGCCAGCACCCCGGGGTCCGCTAATGAAAAACTGTTTTTT.

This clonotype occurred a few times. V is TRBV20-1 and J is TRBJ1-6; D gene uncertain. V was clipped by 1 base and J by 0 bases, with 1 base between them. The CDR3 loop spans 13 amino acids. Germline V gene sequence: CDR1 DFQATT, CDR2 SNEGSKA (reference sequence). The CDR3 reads CSARASYNSPLHF. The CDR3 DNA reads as TGCAGTGCTAGAGCCTCCTATAATTCACCCCTCCACTTT.

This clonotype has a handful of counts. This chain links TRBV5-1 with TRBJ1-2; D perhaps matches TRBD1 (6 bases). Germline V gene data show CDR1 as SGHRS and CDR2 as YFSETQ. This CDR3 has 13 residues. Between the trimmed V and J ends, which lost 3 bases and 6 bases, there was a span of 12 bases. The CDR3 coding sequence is TGCGCCAGCAGCTGGACAGAGGAACATGGCTACACCTTC. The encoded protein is CASSWTEEHGYTF. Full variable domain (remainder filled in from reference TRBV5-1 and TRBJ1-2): KAGVTQTPRYLIKTRGQQVTLSCSPISGHRSVSWYQQTPGQGLQFLFEYFSETQRNKGNFPGRFSGRQFSNSRSEMNVSTLELGDSALYLCASSWTEEHGYTFGSGTRLTVV.

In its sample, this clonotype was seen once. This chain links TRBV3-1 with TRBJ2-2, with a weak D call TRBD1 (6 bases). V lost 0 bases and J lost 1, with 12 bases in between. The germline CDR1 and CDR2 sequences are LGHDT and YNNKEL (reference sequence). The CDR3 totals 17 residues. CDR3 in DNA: TGTGCCAGCAGCCAAGATTGGGGACATAAGAACACCGGGGAGCTGTTTTTT. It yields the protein CASSQDWGHKNTGELFF.

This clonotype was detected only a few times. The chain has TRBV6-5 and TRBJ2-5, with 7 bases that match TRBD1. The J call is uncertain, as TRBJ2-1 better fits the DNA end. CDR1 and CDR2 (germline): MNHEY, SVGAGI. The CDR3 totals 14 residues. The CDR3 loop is CASRGRTGYNEQFF. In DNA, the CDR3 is TGTGCCAGCAGGGGTCGGACAGGTTACAATGAGCAGTTCTTC.

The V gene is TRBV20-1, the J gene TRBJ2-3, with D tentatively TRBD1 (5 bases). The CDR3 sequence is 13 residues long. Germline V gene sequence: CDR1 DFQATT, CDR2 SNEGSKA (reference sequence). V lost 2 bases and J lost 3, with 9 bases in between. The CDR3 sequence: CSARQGLTDTQYF. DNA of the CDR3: TGCAGTGCTAGACAGGGTCTGACAGATACGCAGTATTTT.

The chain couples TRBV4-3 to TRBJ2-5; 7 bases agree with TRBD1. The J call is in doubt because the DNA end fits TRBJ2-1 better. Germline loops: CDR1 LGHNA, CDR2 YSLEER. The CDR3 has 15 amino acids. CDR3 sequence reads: CASSLGTASYGEQFF. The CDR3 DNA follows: TGCGCCAGCAGCCTCGGGACAGCTAGTTACGGGGAGCAGTTCTTC.

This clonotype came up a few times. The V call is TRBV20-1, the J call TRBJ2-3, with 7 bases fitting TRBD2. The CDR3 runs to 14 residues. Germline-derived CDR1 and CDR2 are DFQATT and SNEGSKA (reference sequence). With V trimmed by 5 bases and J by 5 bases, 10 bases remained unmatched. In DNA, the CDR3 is TGCAGTGCTCTCGTGGGAGGGGAGGGAGATACGCAGTATTTT. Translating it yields CSALVGGEGDTQYF.

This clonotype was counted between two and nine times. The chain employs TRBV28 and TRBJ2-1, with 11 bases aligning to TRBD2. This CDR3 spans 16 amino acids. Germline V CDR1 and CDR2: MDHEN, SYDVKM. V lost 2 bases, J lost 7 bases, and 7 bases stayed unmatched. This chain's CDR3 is CASSLLGLAGGNEQFF. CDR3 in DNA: TGTGCCAGCAGTTTACTAGGTCTAGCGGGAGGTAATGAGCAGTTCTTC.

CDR3 coding DNA: TGCGCCAGCCCGGACAGGGTCCTATTAAACGAGCAGTACTTC. The encoded protein is CASPDRVLLNEQYF. The rearrangement links TRBV4-1 to TRBJ2-7, with 8 bases identical to TRBD1. The ends lost 8 bases at V and 5 bases at J; junction bases unmatched: 11. Germline loops: CDR1 MGHRA, CDR2 YSYEKL. This CDR3 spans 14 amino acids.

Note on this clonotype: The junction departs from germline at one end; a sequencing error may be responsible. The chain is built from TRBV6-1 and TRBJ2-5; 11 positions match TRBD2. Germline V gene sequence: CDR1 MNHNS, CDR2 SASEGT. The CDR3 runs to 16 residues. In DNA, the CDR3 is TGTGCCTGCAGTGAACAACTAGCGGGAGTTTCGGAGACCCAGTACTTC. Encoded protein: CACSEQLAGVSETQYF.

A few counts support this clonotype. CDR3 in amino acids: CASSLGGTRIHEQYF. CDR3 in DNA: TGTGCCAGCAGCTTGGGGGGCACCCGAATCCACGAGCAGTACTTC. V gene TRBV3-1 combines with J gene TRBJ2-7; possibly TRBD1 or TRBD2 for D (6 bases each). CDR3 size: 15 residues. Germline V CDR1 and CDR2: LGHDT, YNNKEL (reference sequence). Trimming took 5 bases from V and 5 from J, leaving 19 bases between them.

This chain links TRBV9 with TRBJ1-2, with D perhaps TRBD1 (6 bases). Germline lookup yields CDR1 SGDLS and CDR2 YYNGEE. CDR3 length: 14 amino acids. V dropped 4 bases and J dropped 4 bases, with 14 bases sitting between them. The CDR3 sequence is CASSNGRGIYGYTF. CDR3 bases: TGTGCCAGCAGCAATGGCAGGGGTATCTATGGCTACACCTTC.

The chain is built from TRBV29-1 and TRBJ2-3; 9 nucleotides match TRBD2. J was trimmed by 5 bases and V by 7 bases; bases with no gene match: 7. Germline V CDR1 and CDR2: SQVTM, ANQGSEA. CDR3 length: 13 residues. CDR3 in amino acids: CSGAGGSRDTQYF. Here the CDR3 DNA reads TGCAGCGGAGCGGGAGGATCGAGAGATACGCAGTATTTT.

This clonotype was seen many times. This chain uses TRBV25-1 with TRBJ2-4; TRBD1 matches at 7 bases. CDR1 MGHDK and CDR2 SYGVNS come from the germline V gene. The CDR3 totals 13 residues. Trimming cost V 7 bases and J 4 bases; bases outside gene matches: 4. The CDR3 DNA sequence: TGTGCCAGCACCGGGACAGAGAAAAACATTCAGTACTTC. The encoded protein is CASTGTEKNIQYF.

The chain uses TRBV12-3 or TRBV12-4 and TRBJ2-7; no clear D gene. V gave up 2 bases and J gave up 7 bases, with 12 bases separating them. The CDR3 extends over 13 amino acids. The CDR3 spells CASSLNIAREQYF. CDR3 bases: TGTGCCAGCAGTTTAAACATCGCTCGAGAGCAGTACTTC.

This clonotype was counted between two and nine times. CDR3 nucleotide sequence: TGCGCCAGCAGCCTCGGACTAGCGGGAGGAGTAACAGAGACCCAGTACTTC. Its protein product is CASSLGLAGGVTETQYF. This sequence joins TRBV5-1 and TRBJ2-5, with TRBD2 identical over 14 bases. In germline, CDR1 is SGHRS, CDR2 YFSETQ. The CDR3 is 17 amino acids. Losses at the gene ends were 4 bases for V and 4 bases for J; bases not matched to a gene: 9.

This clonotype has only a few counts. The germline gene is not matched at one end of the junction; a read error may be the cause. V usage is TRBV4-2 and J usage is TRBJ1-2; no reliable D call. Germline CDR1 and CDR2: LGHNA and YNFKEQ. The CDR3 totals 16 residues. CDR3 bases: TGTGCCAGCAGCCAAGAGGGCAGTCACGCTAACTATGGCCACACCTTC. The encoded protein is CASSQEGSHANYGHTF.

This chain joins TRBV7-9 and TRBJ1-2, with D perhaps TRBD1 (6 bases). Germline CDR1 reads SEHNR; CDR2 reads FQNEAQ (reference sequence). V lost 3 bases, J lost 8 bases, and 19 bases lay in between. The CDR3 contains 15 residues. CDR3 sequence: CASSFSRQALGGYTF. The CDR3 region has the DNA TGTGCCAGCAGCTTTTCACGACAGGCCCTGGGGGGCTACACCTTC.

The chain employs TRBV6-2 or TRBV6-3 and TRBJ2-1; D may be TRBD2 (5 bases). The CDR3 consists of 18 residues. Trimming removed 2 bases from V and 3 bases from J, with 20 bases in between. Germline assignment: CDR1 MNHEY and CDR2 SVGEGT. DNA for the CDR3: TGTGCCAGCAGTTACGATACTGCTAGCAGGAGATTCTACAATGAGCAGTTCTTC. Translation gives CASSYDTASRRFYNEQFF.

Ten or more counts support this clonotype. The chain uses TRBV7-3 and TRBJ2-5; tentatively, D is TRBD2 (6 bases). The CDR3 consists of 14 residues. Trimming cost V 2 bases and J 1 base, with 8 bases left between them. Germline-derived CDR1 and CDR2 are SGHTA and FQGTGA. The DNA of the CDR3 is TGTGCCAGCAGCTTATGGGGAGGCCAAGAGACCCAGTACTTC. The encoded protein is CASSLWGGQETQYF. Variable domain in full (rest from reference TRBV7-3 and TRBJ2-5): GAGVSQTPSNKVTEKGKYVELRCDPISGHTALYWYRQSLGQGPEFLIYFQGTGAADDSGLPNDRFFAVRPEGSVSTLKIQRTERGDSAVYLCASSLWGGQETQYFGPGTRLLVL.

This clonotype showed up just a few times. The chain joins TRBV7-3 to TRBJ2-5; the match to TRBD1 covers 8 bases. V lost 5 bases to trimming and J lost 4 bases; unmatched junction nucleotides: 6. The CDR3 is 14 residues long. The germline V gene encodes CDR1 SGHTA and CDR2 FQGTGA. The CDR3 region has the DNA TGTGCCAGCAGCCGGACAGGGCCTCCAGAGACCCAGTACTTC. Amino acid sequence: CASSRTGPPETQYF.

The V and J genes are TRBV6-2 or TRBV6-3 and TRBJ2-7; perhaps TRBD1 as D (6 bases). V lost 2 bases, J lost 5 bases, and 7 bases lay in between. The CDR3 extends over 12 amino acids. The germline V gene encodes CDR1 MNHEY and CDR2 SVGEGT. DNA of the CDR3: TGTGCCAGCAGTTACGGGGGCCACGAGCAGTACTTC. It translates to CASSYGGHEQYF.

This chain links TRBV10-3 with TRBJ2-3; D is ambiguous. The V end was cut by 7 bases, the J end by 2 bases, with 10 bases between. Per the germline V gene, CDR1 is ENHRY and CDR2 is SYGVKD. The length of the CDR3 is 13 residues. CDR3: CAINGGTTDTQYF. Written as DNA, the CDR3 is TGTGCCATCAATGGCGGAACCACAGATACGCAGTATTTT.

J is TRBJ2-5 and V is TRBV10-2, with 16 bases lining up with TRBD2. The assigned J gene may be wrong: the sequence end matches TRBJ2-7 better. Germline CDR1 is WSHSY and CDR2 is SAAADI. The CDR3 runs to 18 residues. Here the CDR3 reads CASSKGLAGGSVSYEQYF. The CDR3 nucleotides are TGCGCCAGCAGTAAGGGACTAGCGGGAGGGTCGGTAAGCTACGAGCAGTACTTC.

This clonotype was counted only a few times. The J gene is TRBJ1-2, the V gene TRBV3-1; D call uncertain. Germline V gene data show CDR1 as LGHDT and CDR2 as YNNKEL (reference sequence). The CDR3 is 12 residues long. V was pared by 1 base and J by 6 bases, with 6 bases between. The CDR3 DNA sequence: TGTGCCAGCAGCCAAGCCCGAAATGGCTACACCTTC. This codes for CASSQARNGYTF.

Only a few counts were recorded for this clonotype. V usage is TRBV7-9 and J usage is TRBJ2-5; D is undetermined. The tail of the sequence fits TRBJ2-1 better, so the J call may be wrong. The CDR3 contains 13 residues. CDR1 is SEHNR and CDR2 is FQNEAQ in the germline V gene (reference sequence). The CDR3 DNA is TGTGCCAGCAGCTTAGTGATGTTGGGTGAGCAGTTCTTC. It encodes CASSLVMLGEQFF.

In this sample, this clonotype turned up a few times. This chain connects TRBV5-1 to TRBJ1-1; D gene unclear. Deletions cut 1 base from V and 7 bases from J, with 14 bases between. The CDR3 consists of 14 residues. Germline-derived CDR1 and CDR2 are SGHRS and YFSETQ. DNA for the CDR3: TGCGCCAGCAGCTTGAATGGAATGGGGAATGAAGCTTTCTTT. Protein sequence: CASSLNGMGNEAFF.

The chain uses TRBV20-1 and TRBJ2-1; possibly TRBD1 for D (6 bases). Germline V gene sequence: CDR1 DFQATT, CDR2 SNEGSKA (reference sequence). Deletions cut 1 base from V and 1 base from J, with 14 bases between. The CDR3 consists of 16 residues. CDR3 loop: CSARAVQGASYNEQFF. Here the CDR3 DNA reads TGCAGTGCTAGAGCCGTACAGGGAGCATCCTACAATGAGCAGTTCTTC.

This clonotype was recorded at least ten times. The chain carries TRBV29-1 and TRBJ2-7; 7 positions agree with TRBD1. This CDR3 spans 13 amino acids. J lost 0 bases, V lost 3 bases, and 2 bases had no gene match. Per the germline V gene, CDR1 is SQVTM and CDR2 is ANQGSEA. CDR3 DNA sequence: TGCAGCGTTGATAGACAGGGCTCCTACGAGCAGTACTTC. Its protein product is CSVDRQGSYEQYF.

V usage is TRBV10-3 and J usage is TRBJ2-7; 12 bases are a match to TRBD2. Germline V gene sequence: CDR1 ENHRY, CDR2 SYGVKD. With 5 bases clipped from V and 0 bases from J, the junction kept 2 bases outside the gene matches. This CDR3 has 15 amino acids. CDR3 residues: CAISRTSGDSYEQYF. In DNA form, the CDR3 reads TGTGCCATCAGTAGGACTAGCGGGGACTCCTACGAGCAGTACTTC.